The sample holds a few counts of the clone carrying this TCR beta chain. The data were taken from a study of blood T cell repertoires in COVID-19. Whole-study context: There were acute and convalescent COVID-19 samples, and they came from the United States, Italy and Spain.

Profiled with immunoSEQ multiplex PCR; TCRdb holds only in-frame clones, not every one. This table holds 250,000 to 300,000 clones, around 90% found once. Germline assignment: CDR1 SEHNR and CDR2 FQNEAQ (reference sequence). V lost 0 bases and J lost 0, with 10 bases in between. The CDR3 is 16 residues long. The receptor was derived from a woman in her forties or fifties who had recovered from COVID-19. Sample: peripheral blood. The chain combines TRBV7-9 with TRBJ2-3, with D maybe TRBD2 (6 bases). DNA for the CDR3: TGTGCCAGCAGCTTAGCTGGCGGGATGAGCACAGATACGCAGTATTTT. Its protein product is CASSLAGGMSTDTQYF.